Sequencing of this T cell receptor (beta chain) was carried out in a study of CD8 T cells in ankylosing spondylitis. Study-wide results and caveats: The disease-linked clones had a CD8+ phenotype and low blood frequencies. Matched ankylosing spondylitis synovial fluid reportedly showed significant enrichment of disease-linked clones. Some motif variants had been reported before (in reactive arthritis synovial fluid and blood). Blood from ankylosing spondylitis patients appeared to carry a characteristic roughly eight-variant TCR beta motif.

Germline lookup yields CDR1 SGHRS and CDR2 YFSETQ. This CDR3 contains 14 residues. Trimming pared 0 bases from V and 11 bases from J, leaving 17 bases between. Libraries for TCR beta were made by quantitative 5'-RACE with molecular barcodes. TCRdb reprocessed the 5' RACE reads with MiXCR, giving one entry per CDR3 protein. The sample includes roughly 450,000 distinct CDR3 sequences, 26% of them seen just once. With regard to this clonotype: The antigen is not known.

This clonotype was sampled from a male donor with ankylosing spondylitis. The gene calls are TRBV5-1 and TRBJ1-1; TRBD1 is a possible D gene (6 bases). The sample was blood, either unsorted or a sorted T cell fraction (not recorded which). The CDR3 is CASSLGIQGTRAFF. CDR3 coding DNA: TGCGCCAGCAGCTTGGGAATTCAGGGGACGAGGGCTTTCTTT.